These T cell receptor beta chains were read from a single sample in a study of blood T cell repertoires in COVID-19. This table comes from immunoSEQ multiplex PCR, and its TCRdb copy is limited to in-frame clones, with some not included. The sample yields 74,000 or so clones, about 90% seen once. The sample consisted of peripheral blood. The source is a human donor in a cohort sampled during active COVID-19. The CDR3 runs from the conserved cysteine through the conserved F or W. Fields, in order: D gene, J gene, V gene, clone size, CDR3 protein, CDR3 DNA. D genes are given only for firm matches. Clone size is not always given. Where it is, it says once, few, many or a class for expanded clones.

d_call: .; j_call: TRBJ2-7; v_call: TRBV4-1; clone_size: .; cdr3_aa: CASSHPPPSYEQYF; cdr3_nt: TGCGCCAGCAGCCACCCCCCCCCATCCTACGAGCAGTACTTC
d_call: TRBD1; j_call: TRBJ1-6; v_call: TRBV14; clone_size: .; cdr3_aa: CASSQGGQGIYNSPLHF; cdr3_nt: TGTGCCAGCAGCCAAGGGGGACAGGGGATATATAATTCACCCCTCCACTTT
d_call: TRBD2; j_call: TRBJ2-1; v_call: TRBV6-2/TRBV6-3; clone_size: few; cdr3_aa: CASSYSGRELGNEQFF; cdr3_nt: TGTGCCAGCAGTTACTCGGGGCGGGAGCTAGGGAATGAGCAGTTCTTC
d_call: .; j_call: TRBJ2-7; v_call: TRBV10-3; clone_size: .; cdr3_aa: CAISDSVYEQYF; cdr3_nt: TGTGCCATCAGTGACAGTGTCTACGAGCAGTACTTC
d_call: .; j_call: TRBJ2-5; v_call: TRBV9; clone_size: .; cdr3_aa: CASSVGPVLGQETQYF; cdr3_nt: TGTGCCAGCAGCGTAGGCCCGGTCCTAGGCCAAGAGACCCAGTACTTC
d_call: TRBD1; j_call: TRBJ1-4; v_call: TRBV4-2; clone_size: few; cdr3_aa: CASSQDFQGAATNEKLFF; cdr3_nt: TGTGCCAGCAGCCAAGATTTTCAGGGGGCCGCAACTAATGAAAAACTGTTTTTT
d_call: TRBD2; j_call: TRBJ2-1; v_call: TRBV28; clone_size: medium-sized; cdr3_aa: CASSSWTSGYNEQFF; cdr3_nt: TGTGCCAGCAGTTCCTGGACTAGCGGGTACAATGAGCAGTTCTTC
d_call: TRBD2; j_call: TRBJ2-4; v_call: TRBV11-3; clone_size: .; cdr3_aa: CASSSPGLAGGLAKNIQYF; cdr3_nt: TGTGCCAGCAGCTCCCCGGGACTAGCGGGGGGCCTAGCCAAAAACATTCAGTACTTC
d_call: .; j_call: TRBJ2-2; v_call: TRBV11-2; clone_size: .; cdr3_aa: CASSPQRRNTGELFF; cdr3_nt: TGTGCCAGCAGCCCCCAGCGGAGAAACACCGGGGAGCTGTTTTTT
d_call: .; j_call: TRBJ1-2; v_call: TRBV5-1; clone_size: .; cdr3_aa: CASSLDGGYGYTF; cdr3_nt: TGCGCCAGCAGCTTGGACGGGGGCTATGGCTACACCTTC
d_call: .; j_call: TRBJ2-7; v_call: TRBV24-1; clone_size: .; cdr3_aa: CATSPSWGIFQYEQYF; cdr3_nt: TGTGCCACCAGTCCTAGCTGGGGTATCTTTCAATACGAGCAGTACTTC
d_call: .; j_call: TRBJ1-2; v_call: TRBV28; clone_size: few; cdr3_aa: CASSLSEYGYTF; cdr3_nt: TGTGCCAGCAGTTTAAGCGAATATGGCTACACCTTC
d_call: TRBD2; j_call: TRBJ2-1; v_call: TRBV6-1; clone_size: .; cdr3_aa: CASSAGLATLNNEQFF; cdr3_nt: TGTGCCAGCAGTGCCGGACTAGCAACTCTTAACAATGAGCAGTTCTTC
d_call: TRBD2; j_call: TRBJ2-1; v_call: TRBV6-5; clone_size: .; cdr3_aa: CASSYREGYEQFF; cdr3_nt: TGTGCCAGCAGTTATAGGGAGGGTTATGAGCAGTTCTTC
d_call: TRBD1; j_call: TRBJ1-2; v_call: TRBV19; clone_size: .; cdr3_aa: CASSTGTGGPYGYTF; cdr3_nt: TGTGCCAGTAGTACCGGGACAGGGGGACCCTATGGCTACACCTTC
d_call: .; j_call: TRBJ2-1; v_call: TRBV19; clone_size: .; cdr3_aa: CASSKSSYNEQFF; cdr3_nt: TGTGCCAGTAGTAAGAGCTCCTACAATGAGCAGTTCTTC
d_call: .; j_call: TRBJ1-3; v_call: TRBV19; clone_size: .; cdr3_aa: CASSTGGSSGNTIYF; cdr3_nt: TGTGCCAGCTCAACTGGGGGGAGCTCTGGAAACACCATATATTTT
d_call: TRBD2; j_call: TRBJ2-3; v_call: TRBV28; clone_size: .; cdr3_aa: CASSPTSGGTDTQYF; cdr3_nt: TGTGCCAGCAGTCCAACTAGCGGGGGCACAGATACGCAGTATTTT
d_call: TRBD2; j_call: TRBJ2-1; v_call: TRBV10-2; clone_size: .; cdr3_aa: CASRALGLAGVRQFF; cdr3_nt: TGCGCCAGCAGAGCTCTTGGACTAGCGGGAGTTAGGCAGTTCTTC
d_call: TRBD1; j_call: TRBJ2-2; v_call: TRBV6-2/TRBV6-3; clone_size: .; cdr3_aa: CASRPPTGFGGELFF; cdr3_nt: TGTGCCAGCAGGCCTCCGACAGGGTTTGGCGGGGAGCTGTTTTTT
d_call: .; j_call: TRBJ1-5; v_call: TRBV19; clone_size: once; cdr3_aa: CASSIPRSGTQGRNQPQHF; cdr3_nt: TGTGCCAGTAGTATACCCCGTAGTGGGACACAGGGTAGAAATCAGCCCCAGCATTTT
d_call: .; j_call: TRBJ2-7; v_call: TRBV7-9; clone_size: .; cdr3_aa: CASSLAGLTTYEQYF; cdr3_nt: TGTGCCAGCAGCTTAGCGGGGCTAACAACCTACGAGCAGTACTTC
d_call: .; j_call: TRBJ2-1; v_call: TRBV4-1; clone_size: .; cdr3_aa: CASSPRDSYEQFF; cdr3_nt: TGCGCCAGCAGCCCCCGCGACAGCTATGAGCAGTTCTTC
d_call: .; j_call: TRBJ1-6; v_call: TRBV5-1; clone_size: .; cdr3_aa: CASSSGGDLNSPLHF; cdr3_nt: TGCGCCAGCAGCTCGGGGGGGGACCTGAATTCACCCCTCCACTTT
d_call: .; j_call: TRBJ2-7; v_call: TRBV11-2; clone_size: once; cdr3_aa: CASSLGRGIAEQYF; cdr3_nt: TGTGCCAGCAGCTTAGGGAGGGGTATAGCCGAGCAGTACTTC
d_call: TRBD1; j_call: TRBJ1-4; v_call: TRBV6-5; clone_size: .; cdr3_aa: CASSHTGGGNTVFF; cdr3_nt: TGTGCCAGCAGCCATACAGGGGGCGGAAATACGGTGTTTTTT
d_call: TRBD1; j_call: TRBJ1-2; v_call: TRBV4-1; clone_size: .; cdr3_aa: CASSQPRGQHDFGYTF; cdr3_nt: TGCGCCAGCAGCCAACCACGGGGACAGCACGACTTCGGCTACACCTTC
d_call: .; j_call: TRBJ2-1; v_call: TRBV4-3; clone_size: .; cdr3_aa: CASSPTGDNEQFF; cdr3_nt: TGCGCCAGCAGTCCCACGGGGGACAATGAGCAGTTCTTC
d_call: TRBD1; j_call: TRBJ1-2; v_call: TRBV28; clone_size: .; cdr3_aa: CASSGQGGLNYGYTF; cdr3_nt: TGTGCCAGCAGCGGACAGGGCGGTTTAAACTATGGCTACACCTTC
d_call: .; j_call: TRBJ2-5; v_call: TRBV5-4; clone_size: .; cdr3_aa: CASSFGGNQETQYF; cdr3_nt: TGTGCCAGCAGCTTCGGGGGTAATCAAGAGACCCAGTACTTC
d_call: TRBD1; j_call: TRBJ1-3; v_call: TRBV3-1/TRBV3-2; clone_size: once; cdr3_aa: CASSRDRVSGNTIYF; cdr3_nt: TGTGCCAGCAGCCGGGACAGGGTTTCAGGAAACACCATATATTTT
d_call: TRBD1; j_call: TRBJ1-1; v_call: TRBV5-1; clone_size: .; cdr3_aa: CASSQGQGMTEAFF; cdr3_nt: TGCGCCAGCAGTCAGGGACAGGGCATGACTGAAGCTTTCTTT
d_call: TRBD1; j_call: TRBJ2-7; v_call: TRBV28; clone_size: .; cdr3_aa: CASSPPTGTGGLSEQYF; cdr3_nt: TGTGCCAGCAGTCCCCCAACCGGGACAGGGGGCTTGAGCGAGCAGTACTTC
d_call: .; j_call: TRBJ2-1; v_call: TRBV5-6; clone_size: .; cdr3_aa: CASSPPWFRGEQFF; cdr3_nt: TGTGCCAGCAGCCCCCCGTGGTTTCGGGGTGAGCAGTTCTTC
d_call: .; j_call: TRBJ2-5; v_call: TRBV19; clone_size: .; cdr3_aa: CASSIGQGPGETQYF; cdr3_nt: TGTGCCAGTAGTATAGGGCAGGGCCCAGGGGAGACCCAGTACTTC
d_call: TRBD1; j_call: TRBJ2-7; v_call: TRBV7-9; clone_size: .; cdr3_aa: CASSSPADRGRGEQYF; cdr3_nt: TGTGCCAGCAGCTCCCCCGCGGACAGGGGGCGCGGCGAGCAGTACTTC
d_call: TRBD2; j_call: TRBJ2-1; v_call: TRBV7-6; clone_size: .; cdr3_aa: CASSLPSGGPYNEQFF; cdr3_nt: TGTGCCAGCAGCTTACCTAGCGGGGGTCCCTACAATGAGCAGTTCTTC
d_call: .; j_call: TRBJ1-4; v_call: TRBV19; clone_size: .; cdr3_aa: CASMGGEKLFF; cdr3_nt: TGTGCCAGCATGGGAGGAGAAAAACTGTTTTTT
d_call: .; j_call: TRBJ2-7; v_call: TRBV18; clone_size: .; cdr3_aa: CASSPGVGGTYEQYF; cdr3_nt: TGTGCCAGCTCACCAGGGGTTGGGGGCACGTACGAGCAGTACTTC
d_call: .; j_call: TRBJ1-2; v_call: TRBV20-1; clone_size: .; cdr3_aa: CSASSPDRWSGYTF; cdr3_nt: TGCAGTGCTAGTAGCCCAGACAGGTGGAGTGGCTACACCTTC
d_call: .; j_call: TRBJ2-2; v_call: TRBV10-1; clone_size: .; cdr3_aa: CASSENSAGPGELFF; cdr3_nt: TGCGCCAGCAGTGAGAATTCGGCGGGGCCCGGGGAGCTGTTTTTT
d_call: TRBD1; j_call: TRBJ2-7; v_call: TRBV5-4; clone_size: once; cdr3_aa: CASSLSGTGPYEQYF; cdr3_nt: TGTGCCAGCAGCCTATCCGGGACAGGGCCCTACGAGCAGTACTTC
d_call: .; j_call: TRBJ1-5; v_call: TRBV12-3/TRBV12-4; clone_size: .; cdr3_aa: CASSFGGNQPQHF; cdr3_nt: TGTGCCAGCAGTTTCGGGGGCAATCAGCCCCAGCATTTT
d_call: .; j_call: TRBJ1-6; v_call: TRBV5-1; clone_size: .; cdr3_aa: CASSTEEYNSPLHF; cdr3_nt: TGCGCCAGCAGCACAGAAGAGTATAATTCACCCCTCCACTTT
d_call: TRBD2; j_call: TRBJ2-3; v_call: TRBV5-4; clone_size: .; cdr3_aa: CASSLGTSGSSWSTDTQYF; cdr3_nt: TGTGCCAGCAGCTTGGGGACTAGCGGGTCTAGCTGGAGCACAGATACGCAGTATTTT
d_call: TRBD2; j_call: TRBJ2-7; v_call: TRBV27; clone_size: .; cdr3_aa: CASSRWTSGLSYEQYF; cdr3_nt: TGTGCCAGCAGTCGGTGGACTAGCGGCCTCTCCTACGAGCAGTACTTC
d_call: .; j_call: TRBJ2-7; v_call: TRBV7-2; clone_size: .; cdr3_aa: CASSLPRRYEQYF; cdr3_nt: TGTGCCAGCAGCTTACCTCGTCGGTACGAGCAGTACTTC